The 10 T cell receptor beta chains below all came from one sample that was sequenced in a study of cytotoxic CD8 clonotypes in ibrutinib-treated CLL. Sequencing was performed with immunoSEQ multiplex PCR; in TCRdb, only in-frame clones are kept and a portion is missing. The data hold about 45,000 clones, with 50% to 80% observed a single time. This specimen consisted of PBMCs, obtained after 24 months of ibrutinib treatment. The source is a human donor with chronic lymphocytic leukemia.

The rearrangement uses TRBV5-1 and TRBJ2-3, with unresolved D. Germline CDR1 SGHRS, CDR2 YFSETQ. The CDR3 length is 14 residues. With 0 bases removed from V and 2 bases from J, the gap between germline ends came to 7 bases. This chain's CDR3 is CASSLGMTTDTQYF. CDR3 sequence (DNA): TGCGCCAGCAGCTTGGGAATGACCACAGATACGCAGTATTTT.

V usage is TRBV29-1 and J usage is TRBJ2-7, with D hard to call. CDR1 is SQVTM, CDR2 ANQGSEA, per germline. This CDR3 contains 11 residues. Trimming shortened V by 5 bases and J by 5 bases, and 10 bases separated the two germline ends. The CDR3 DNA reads TGCAGCGTTAATCACCGCCACGAGCAGTACTTC. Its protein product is CSVNHRHEQYF.

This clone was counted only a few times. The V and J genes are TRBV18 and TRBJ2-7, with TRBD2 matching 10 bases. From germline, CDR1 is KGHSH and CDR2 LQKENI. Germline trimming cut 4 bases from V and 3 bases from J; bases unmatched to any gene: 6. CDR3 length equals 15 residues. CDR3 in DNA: TGTGCCAGCTCACGGACATCTAGCGGGAGCTACGAGCAGTACTTC. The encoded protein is CASSRTSSGSYEQYF.

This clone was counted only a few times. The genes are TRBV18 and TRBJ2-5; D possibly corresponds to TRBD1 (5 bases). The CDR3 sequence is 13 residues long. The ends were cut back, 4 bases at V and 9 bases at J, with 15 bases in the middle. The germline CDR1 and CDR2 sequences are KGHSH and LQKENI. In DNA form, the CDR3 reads TGTGCCAGCTCACAGGACACTGGTCGGGCCCAGTACTTC. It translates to CASSQDTGRAQYF.

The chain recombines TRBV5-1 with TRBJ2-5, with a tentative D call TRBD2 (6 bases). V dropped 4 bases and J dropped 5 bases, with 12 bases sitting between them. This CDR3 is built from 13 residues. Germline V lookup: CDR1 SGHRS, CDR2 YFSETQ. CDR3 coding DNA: TGCGCCAGCAGCGTACGGGAGTTGGAGACCCAGTACTTC. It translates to CASSVRELETQYF.

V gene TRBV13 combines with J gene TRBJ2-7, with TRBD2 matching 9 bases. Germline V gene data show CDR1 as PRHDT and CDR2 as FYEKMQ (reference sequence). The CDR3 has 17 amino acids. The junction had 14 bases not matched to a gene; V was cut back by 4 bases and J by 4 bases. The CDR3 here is CASSSSHSGRVWYEQYF. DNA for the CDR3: TGTGCCAGCAGCTCCAGTCATAGCGGGAGAGTCTGGTACGAGCAGTACTTC.

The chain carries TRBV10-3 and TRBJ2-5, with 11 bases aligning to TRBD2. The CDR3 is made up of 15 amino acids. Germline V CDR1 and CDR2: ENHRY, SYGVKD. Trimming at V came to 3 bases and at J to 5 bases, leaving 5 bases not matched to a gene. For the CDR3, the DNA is TGTGCCATCAGTGACCAACTAGCGGGAGCGGAGACCCAGTACTTC. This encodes CAISDQLAGAETQYF.

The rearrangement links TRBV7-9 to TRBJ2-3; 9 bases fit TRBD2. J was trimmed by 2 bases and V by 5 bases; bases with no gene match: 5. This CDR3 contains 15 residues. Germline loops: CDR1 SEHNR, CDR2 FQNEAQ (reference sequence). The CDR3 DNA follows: TGTGCCAGCAGCCCCTGGACTAGCGCCACAGATACGCAGTATTTT. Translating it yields CASSPWTSATDTQYF.

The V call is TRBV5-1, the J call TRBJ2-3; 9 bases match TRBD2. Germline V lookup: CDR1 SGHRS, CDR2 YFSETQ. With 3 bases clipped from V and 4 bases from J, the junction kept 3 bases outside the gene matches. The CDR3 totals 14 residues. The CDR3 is CASSSWTSADTQYF. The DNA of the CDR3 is TGCGCCAGCAGCTCCTGGACTAGCGCAGATACGCAGTATTTT.

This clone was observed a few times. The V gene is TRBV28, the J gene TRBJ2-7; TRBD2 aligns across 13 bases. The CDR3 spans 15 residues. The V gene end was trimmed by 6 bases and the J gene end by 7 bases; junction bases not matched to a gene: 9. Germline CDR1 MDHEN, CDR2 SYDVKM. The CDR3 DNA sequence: TGTGCCAGCAGCCAAGTTGGACTAGCGGGAGAAGAGCAGTACTTC. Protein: CASSQVGLAGEEQYF.